The source of this TCR beta chain is a study of PD-1 blockade in classical Hodgkin lymphoma. The CDR3 is made up of 14 amino acids. V lost 7 bases and J lost 6; bases outside the gene matches: 8. In germline, CDR1 is SNHLY, CDR2 FYNNEI. Every patient was affected by relapse after autologous stem cell transplantation, while exposure to brentuximab vedotin was not uniform. Assay: immunoSEQ multiplex PCR; the TCRdb copy retains only in-frame clones and omits some. Among 84,000 or so clones listed, nearly 95% were seen once. The sequence derives from a human donor with classical Hodgkin lymphoma. The genes are TRBV2 and TRBJ2-7; 11 bases agree with TRBD2. Here the sequenced sample was peripheral blood mononuclear cells (PBMCs), taken before the second cycle of nivolumab. DNA of the CDR3: TGTGCCAGCAATAGACTAGCGGGGCGGAGCGAGCAGTACTTC. It translates to CASNRLAGRSEQYF. The full variable domain, in which reference TRBV2 and TRBJ2-7 provide the parts outside the CDR3, is EPEVTQTPSHQVTQMGQEVILRCVPISNHLYFYWYRQILGQKVEFLVSFYNNEISEKSEIFDDQFSVERPDGSNFTLKIRSTKLEDSAMYFCASNRLAGRSEQYFGPGTRLTVT.